The 20 T cell receptor beta chains below all came from one sample that was sequenced in a study of T cell clonotyping in hematopoietic cell transplantation. Some clones are missing from TCRdb's copy, which holds only in-frame ones; the method was immunoSEQ multiplex PCR. Of about 80,000 clones listed, about 95% were seen once; the top ten hold under 2%. Time point here: recipient sample about 28 days before transplant, after cytoreduction. The sample was peripheral blood mononuclear cells, taken before stem cell transplant. These TCRs come from a woman aged 45-60 years with acute myeloid leukemia. Some clones in this sample may be carry-over from other donors' samples.

The CDR3: CAWQGGNNQPQHF. The CDR3 region has the DNA TGTGCCTGGCAAGGCGGGAACAATCAGCCCCAGCATTTT. The chain uses TRBV30 and TRBJ1-5; D is ambiguous. V gave up 5 bases and J gave up 3 bases, with 11 bases separating them. The germline V gene encodes CDR1 GTSNPN and CDR2 SVGIG (reference sequence). This CDR3 is 13 amino acids long.

V is TRBV5-4 and J is TRBJ1-6; D ambiguous. The CDR3 sequence is 13 residues long. Germline V gene lookup returns CDR1 SGHNT and CDR2 YYREEE (reference sequence). V lost 9 bases to trimming and J lost 7 bases, with 14 bases between them. The DNA of the CDR3 is TGTGCCATTCATCTCGGGTCCAATTCACCCCTCCACTTT. Its translation: CAIHLGSNSPLHF.

The chain recombines TRBV28 with TRBJ1-2, with D tentatively TRBD1 (5 bases). Trimming shortened V by 4 bases and J by 4 bases, and 19 bases separated the two germline ends. The V gene's germline CDR1 is MDHEN and CDR2 SYDVKM. This CDR3 region has 16 residues. CDR3 sequence (DNA): TGTGCCAGCAGTTCCCCAAGGGGTTCGGGAGGCTATGGCTACACCTTC. Protein product: CASSSPRGSGGYGYTF.

The chain uses TRBV28 and TRBJ1-5; maybe TRBD1 (6 bases). The CDR3 has 15 amino acids. Trimming removed 7 bases at V and 2 bases at J, with 15 bases between. CDR1 and CDR2 from the germline V gene are MDHEN and SYDVKM. CDR3 DNA: TGTGCCAGCACCACCGGGACATATGGCAATCAGCCCCAGCATTTT. Protein product: CASTTGTYGNQPQHF.

V gene TRBV7-9 combines with J gene TRBJ1-2; D gene unclear. Germline assignment: CDR1 SEHNR and CDR2 FQNEAQ (reference sequence). This CDR3 region has 15 residues. V shed 5 bases and J shed 4 bases, with 17 bases lying between them. The DNA of the CDR3 is TGTGCCAGCAGCCGCAGCGCACTTGAAGGCTATGGCTACACCTTC. Translation: CASSRSALEGYGYTF.

This rearrangement joins TRBV2 to TRBJ1-5; the D gene is possibly TRBD1 (6 bases). Germline CDR1 SNHLY, CDR2 FYNNEI. V shed 3 bases and J shed 4 bases, with 10 bases lying between them. The CDR3 is 14 amino acids. The CDR3: CASSETGLNQPQHF. As DNA, the CDR3 is TGTGCCAGCAGTGAGACAGGACTTAATCAGCCCCAGCATTTT.

The chain has TRBV10-2 and TRBJ1-6; D is unclear. CDR1 and CDR2 from the germline V gene are WSHSY and SAAADI. The CDR3 is 13 residues long. V lost 3 bases and J 7 bases, leaving 7 bases between the germline ends. The CDR3 region has the DNA TGCGCCAGCAGTGAACGCCCGAATTCACCCCTCCACTTT. Protein sequence: CASSERPNSPLHF.

The chain uses TRBV4-1 and TRBJ1-3; D is possibly TRBD1 (5 bases). CDR3 length equals 14 residues. The V gene lost 4 bases and the J gene lost 2 bases, with 9 bases spanning the gap. The germline gives CDR1 MGHRA, CDR2 YSYEKL. CDR3 region: CASSRDSPGNTIYF. Here the CDR3 DNA reads TGCGCCAGCAGCCGAGACAGCCCTGGAAACACCATATATTTT.

The chain couples TRBV5-1 to TRBJ1-5; D gene ambiguous. CDR3 size: 11 residues. V was clipped by 6 bases and J by 6 bases, with 7 bases between them. Germline lookup yields CDR1 SGHRS and CDR2 YFSETQ. The CDR3 bases are TGCGCCAGCAATAAGGGTCAGCCCCAGCATTTT. Residues: CASNKGQPQHF.

This clone was picked up one time. This chain uses TRBV29-1 with TRBJ2-5; D is unclear. CDR1 and CDR2 (germline): SQVTM, ANQGSEA. V lost 0 bases to trimming and J lost 7 bases, with 9 bases between them. This CDR3 is built from 12 residues. The CDR3: CSVEDQVRTQYF. In DNA form, the CDR3 reads TGCAGCGTTGAAGATCAGGTCCGGACCCAGTACTTC. Together with reference TRBV29-1 and TRBJ2-5, the CDR3 gives the full variable domain: SAVISQKPSRDICQRGTSLTIQCQVDSQVTMMFWYRQQPGQSLTLIATANQGSEATYESGFVIDKFPISRPNLTFSTLTVSNMSPEDSSIYLCSVEDQVRTQYFGPGTRLLVL.

This sequence joins TRBV11-2 and TRBJ2-7; unclear D gene. V lost 2 bases and J lost 2, with 4 bases in between. The CDR3 runs 12 residues. Germline loops: CDR1 SGHAT, CDR2 FQNNGV. CDR3 DNA: TGTGCCAGCAGCTTAACCACCTACGAGCAGTACTTC. It codes for CASSLTTYEQYF.

The genes are TRBV6-6 and TRBJ1-2, with 8 bases matching TRBD1. CDR3 length: 16 amino acids. Germline CDR1 and CDR2: MNHNY and SVGAGI (reference sequence). With V trimmed by 6 bases and J by 4 bases, 13 bases remained unmatched. In nucleotides, the CDR3 is TGTGCCAGCAGACCAGGGGGCGTGGGGGCCCCCTATGGCTACACCTTC. Translation gives CASRPGGVGAPYGYTF.

The chain combines TRBV4-1 with TRBJ2-4, with D perhaps given as TRBD1 or TRBD2 (5 bases each). V was cut by 1 base and J by 9 bases, with 10 bases left in between. Germline-derived CDR1 and CDR2 are MGHRA and YSYEKL. The CDR3 runs to 13 residues. The CDR3 region is CASSQVGTGIQYF. The CDR3 nucleotides read TGCGCCAGCAGCCAAGTGGGGACCGGCATTCAGTACTTC.

This clone was counted once. In nucleotides, the CDR3 is TGTGCCAGTAGTGAGCAGGGTAGGACTGAAGCTTTCTTT. Translated: CASSEQGRTEAFF. V usage is TRBV19 and J usage is TRBJ1-1; D is perhaps TRBD1 (5 bases). With 5 bases removed from V and 5 bases from J, the gap between germline ends came to 12 bases. Germline V gene data show CDR1 as LNHDA and CDR2 as SQIVND (reference sequence). CDR3 length: 13 residues. The full variable domain, its missing parts supplied by reference TRBV19 and TRBJ1-1, is DGGITQSPKYLFRKEGQNVTLSCEQNLNHDAMYWYRQDPGQGLRLIYYSQIVNDFQKGDIAEGYSVSREKKESFPLTVTSAQKNPTAFYLCASSEQGRTEAFFGQGTRLTVV.

The chain is built from TRBV5-1 and TRBJ2-5; D remains ambiguous. V dropped 5 bases and J dropped 5 bases, with 4 bases sitting between them. The CDR3 extends over 10 amino acids. CDR1 and CDR2 from the germline V gene are SGHRS and YFSETQ. CDR3: CASRGETQYF. CDR3 sequence (DNA): TGCGCCAGCAGGGGGGAGACCCAGTACTTC.

This chain uses TRBV5-1 with TRBJ2-3; D is unclear. The germline V and J ends were trimmed by 0 bases and 5 bases, with 4 bases remaining between them. Germline CDR1 reads SGHRS; CDR2 reads YFSETQ. The CDR3 consists of 12 residues. The CDR3 coding sequence is TGCGCCAGCAGCTTGGGAAAAGATACGCAGTATTTT. Protein product: CASSLGKDTQYF.

The chain uses TRBV28 and TRBJ1-2; no firm D call. CDR3 length: 12 amino acids. Germline assignment: CDR1 MDHEN and CDR2 SYDVKM. V was clipped by 2 bases and J by 4 bases, with 5 bases between them. CDR3 region: CASSLGAYGYTF. CDR3 in DNA: TGTGCCAGCAGTTTAGGAGCCTATGGCTACACCTTC.

The genes are TRBV6-1 and TRBJ2-2, with TRBD1 as a possible D gene (6 bases). V shed 0 bases and J shed 5 bases, with 10 bases lying between them. CDR3 size: 15 residues. Looked up from germline, CDR1 is MNHNS and CDR2 is SASEGT. DNA for the CDR3: TGTGCCAGCAGTGAAGCTAGGACAGTGACCGGGGAGCTGTTTTTT. Protein product: CASSEARTVTGELFF.

The V call is TRBV28, the J call TRBJ1-1, with 7 bases aligning to TRBD1. After removal of 4 bases from V and 0 bases from J, the junction contained 8 bases not matched to a gene. Germline V gives CDR1 MDHEN, CDR2 SYDVKM. The CDR3 contains 16 residues. The CDR3 DNA reads as TGTGCCAGCAGTTCACCGGGACAGAACATGAACACTGAAGCTTTCTTT. Protein product: CASSSPGQNMNTEAFF.

The genes are TRBV18 and TRBJ2-7; TRBD1 is a possible D gene (5 bases). Per the germline V gene, CDR1 is KGHSH and CDR2 is LQKENI. The CDR3 is 10 residues long. Trimming pared 5 bases from V and 7 bases from J, leaving 6 bases between. The CDR3 nucleotides are TGTGCCAGCTCAGCAGGGGAGCAGTACTTC. Its protein is CASSAGEQYF.